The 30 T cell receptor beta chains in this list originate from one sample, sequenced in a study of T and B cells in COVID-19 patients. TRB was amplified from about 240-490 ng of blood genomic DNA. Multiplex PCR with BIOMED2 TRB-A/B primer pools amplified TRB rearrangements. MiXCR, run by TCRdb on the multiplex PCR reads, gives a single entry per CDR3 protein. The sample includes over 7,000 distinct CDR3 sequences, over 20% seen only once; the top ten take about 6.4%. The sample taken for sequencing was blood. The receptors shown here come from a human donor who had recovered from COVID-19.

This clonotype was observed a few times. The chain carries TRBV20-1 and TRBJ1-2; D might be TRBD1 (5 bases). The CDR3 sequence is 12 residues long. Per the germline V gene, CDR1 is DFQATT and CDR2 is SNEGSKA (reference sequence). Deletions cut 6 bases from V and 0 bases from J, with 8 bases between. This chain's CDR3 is CSAGETNYGYTF. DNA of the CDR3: TGCAGTGCAGGGGAAACTAACTATGGCTACACCTTC.

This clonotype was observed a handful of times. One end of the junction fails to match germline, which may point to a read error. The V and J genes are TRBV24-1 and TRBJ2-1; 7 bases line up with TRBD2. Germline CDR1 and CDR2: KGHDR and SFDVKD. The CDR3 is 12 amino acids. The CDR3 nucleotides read TGTGCCACCAGTGAGAGTGGGGGGGAGCGGCTCTTC. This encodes CATSESGGERLF.

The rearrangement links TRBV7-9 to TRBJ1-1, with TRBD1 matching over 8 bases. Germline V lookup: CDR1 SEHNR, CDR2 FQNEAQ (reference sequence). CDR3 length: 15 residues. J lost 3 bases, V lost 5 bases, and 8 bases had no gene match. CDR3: CASSQRQGADTEAFF. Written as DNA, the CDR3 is TGTGCCAGCAGCCAGAGGCAGGGGGCCGACACTGAAGCTTTCTTT.

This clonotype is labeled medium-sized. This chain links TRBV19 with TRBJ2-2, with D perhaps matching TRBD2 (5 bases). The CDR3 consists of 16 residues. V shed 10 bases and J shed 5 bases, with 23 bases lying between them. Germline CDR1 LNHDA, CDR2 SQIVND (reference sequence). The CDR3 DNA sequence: TGTGCCACTATAGTACTGCAGTGGGGAGAAACCGGGGAGCTGTTTTTT. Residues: CATIVLQWGETGELFF.

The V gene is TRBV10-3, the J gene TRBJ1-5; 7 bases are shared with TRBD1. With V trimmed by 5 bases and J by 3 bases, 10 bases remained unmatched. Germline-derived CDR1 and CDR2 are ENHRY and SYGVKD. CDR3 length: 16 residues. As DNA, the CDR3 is TGTGCCATCAGTCCAGGGGGGAGCAGACTCAATCAGCCCCAGCATTTT. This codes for CAISPGGSRLNQPQHF.

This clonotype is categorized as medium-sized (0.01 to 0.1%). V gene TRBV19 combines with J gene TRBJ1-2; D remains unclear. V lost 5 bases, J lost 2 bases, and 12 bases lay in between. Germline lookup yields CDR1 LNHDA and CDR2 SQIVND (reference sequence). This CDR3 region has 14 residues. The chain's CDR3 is CASSFRTENYGYTF. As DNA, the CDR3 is TGTGCCAGTAGTTTCCGGACGGAGAACTATGGCTACACCTTC.

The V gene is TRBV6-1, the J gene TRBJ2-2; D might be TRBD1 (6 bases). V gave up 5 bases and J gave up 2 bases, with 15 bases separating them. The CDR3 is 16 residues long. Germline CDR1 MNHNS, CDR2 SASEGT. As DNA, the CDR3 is TGTGCCAGCAGTTTCCTGGGGGCCCTAAACACCGGGGAGCTGTTTTTT. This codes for CASSFLGALNTGELFF.

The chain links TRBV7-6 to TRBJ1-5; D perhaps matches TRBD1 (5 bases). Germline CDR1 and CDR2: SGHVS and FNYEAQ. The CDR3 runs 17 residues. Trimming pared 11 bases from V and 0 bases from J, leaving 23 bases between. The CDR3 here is CAPGGDCPSNSNQPQHF. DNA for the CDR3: TGTGCCCCGGGGGGTGATTGCCCCAGCAATAGCAATCAGCCCCAGCATTTT.

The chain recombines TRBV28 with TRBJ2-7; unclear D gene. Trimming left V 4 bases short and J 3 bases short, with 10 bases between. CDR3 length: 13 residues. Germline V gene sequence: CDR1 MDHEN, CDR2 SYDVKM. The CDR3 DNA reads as TGTGCCAGCAGTTGGGCTGGCTACTACGAGCAGTACTTC. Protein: CASSWAGYYEQYF. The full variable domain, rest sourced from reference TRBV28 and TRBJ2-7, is DVKVTQSSRYLVKRTGEKVFLECVQDMDHENMFWYRQDPGLGLRLIYFSYDVKMKEKGDIPEGYSVSREKKERFSLILESASTNQTSMYLCASSWAGYYEQYFGPGTRLTVT.

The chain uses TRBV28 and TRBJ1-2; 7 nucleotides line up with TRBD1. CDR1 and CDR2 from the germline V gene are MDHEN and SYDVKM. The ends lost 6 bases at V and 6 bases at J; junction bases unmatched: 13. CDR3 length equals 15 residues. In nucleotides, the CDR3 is TGTGCCAGCAGGATACAGGGGCGCCCTTCTCATGGCTACACCTTC. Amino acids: CASRIQGRPSHGYTF.

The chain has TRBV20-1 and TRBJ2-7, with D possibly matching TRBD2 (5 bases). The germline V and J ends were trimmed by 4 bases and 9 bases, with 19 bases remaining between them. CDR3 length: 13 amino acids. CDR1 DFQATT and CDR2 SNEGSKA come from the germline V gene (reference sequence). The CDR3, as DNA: TGCAGTGCTATAAGGACTGGGGTACCCGGGCAGTACTTC. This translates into CSAIRTGVPGQYF.

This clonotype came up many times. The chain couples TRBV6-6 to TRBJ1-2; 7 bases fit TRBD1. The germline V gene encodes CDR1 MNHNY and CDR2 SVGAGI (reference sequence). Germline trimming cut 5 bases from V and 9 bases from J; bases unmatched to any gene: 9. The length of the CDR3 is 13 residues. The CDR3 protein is CASSRDSAMSYTF. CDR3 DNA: TGTGCCAGCAGTCGGGACAGCGCTATGAGCTACACCTTC.

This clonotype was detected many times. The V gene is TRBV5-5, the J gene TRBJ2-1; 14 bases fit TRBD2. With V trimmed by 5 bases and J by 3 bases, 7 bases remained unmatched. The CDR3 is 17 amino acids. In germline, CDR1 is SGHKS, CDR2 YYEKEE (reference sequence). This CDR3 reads CASRMGTSGSLYNEQFF. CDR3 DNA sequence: TGTGCCAGCAGAATGGGGACTAGCGGGAGTCTCTACAATGAGCAGTTCTTC.

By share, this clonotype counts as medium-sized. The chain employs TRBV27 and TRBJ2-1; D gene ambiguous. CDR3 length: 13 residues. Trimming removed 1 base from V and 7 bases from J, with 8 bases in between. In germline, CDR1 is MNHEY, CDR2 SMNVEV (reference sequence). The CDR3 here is CASSLYWGNEQFF. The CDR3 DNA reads TGTGCCAGCAGTTTATATTGGGGAAATGAGCAGTTCTTC.

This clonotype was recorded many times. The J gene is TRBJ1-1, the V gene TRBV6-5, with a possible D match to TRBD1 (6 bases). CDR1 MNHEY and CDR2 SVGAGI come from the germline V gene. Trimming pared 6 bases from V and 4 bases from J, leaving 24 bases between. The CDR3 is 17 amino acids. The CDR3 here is CASSPLGGGSLSTEAFF. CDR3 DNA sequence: TGTGCCAGCAGCCCCCTTGGTGGGGGCTCTTTAAGCACTGAAGCTTTCTTT.

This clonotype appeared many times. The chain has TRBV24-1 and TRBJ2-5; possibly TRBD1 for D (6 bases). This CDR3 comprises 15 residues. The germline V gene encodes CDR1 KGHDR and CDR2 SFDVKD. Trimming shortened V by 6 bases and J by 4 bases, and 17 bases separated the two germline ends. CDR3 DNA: TGTGCCACCAGTTCGGACAGCGGAACGCGAGAGACCCAGTACTTC. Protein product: CATSSDSGTRETQYF.

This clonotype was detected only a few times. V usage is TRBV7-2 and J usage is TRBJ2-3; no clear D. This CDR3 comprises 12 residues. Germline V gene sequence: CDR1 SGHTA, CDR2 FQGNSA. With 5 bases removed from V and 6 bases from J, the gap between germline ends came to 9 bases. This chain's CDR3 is CASSPFADTQYF. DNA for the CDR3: TGTGCCAGCAGCCCGTTCGCCGATACGCAGTATTTT.

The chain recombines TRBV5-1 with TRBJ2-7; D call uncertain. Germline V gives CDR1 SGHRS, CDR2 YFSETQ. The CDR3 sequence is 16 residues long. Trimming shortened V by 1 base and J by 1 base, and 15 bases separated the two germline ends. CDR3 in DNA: TGCGCCAGCAGCTTGCTGGGGATAATGTTATCCTACGAGCAGTACTTC. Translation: CASSLLGIMLSYEQYF. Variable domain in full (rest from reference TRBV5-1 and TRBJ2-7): KAGVTQTPRYLIKTRGQQVTLSCSPISGHRSVSWYQQTPGQGLQFLFEYFSETQRNKGNFPGRFSGRQFSNSRSEMNVSTLELGDSALYLCASSLLGIMLSYEQYFGPGTRLTVT.

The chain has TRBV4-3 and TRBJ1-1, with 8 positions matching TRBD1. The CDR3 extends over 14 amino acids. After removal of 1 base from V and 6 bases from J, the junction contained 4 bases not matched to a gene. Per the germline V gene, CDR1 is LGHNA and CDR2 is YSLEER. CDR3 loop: CASSQAGQGSEAFF. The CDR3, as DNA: TGCGCCAGCAGCCAAGCCGGACAGGGATCTGAAGCTTTCTTT.

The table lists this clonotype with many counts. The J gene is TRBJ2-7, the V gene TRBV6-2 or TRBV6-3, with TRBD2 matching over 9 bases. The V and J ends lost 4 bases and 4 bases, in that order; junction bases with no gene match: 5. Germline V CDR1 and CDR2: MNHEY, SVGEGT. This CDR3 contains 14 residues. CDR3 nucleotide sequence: TGTGCCAGCAGTTTGTCTCTAGCGGGGTACGAGCAGTACTTC. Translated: CASSLSLAGYEQYF.

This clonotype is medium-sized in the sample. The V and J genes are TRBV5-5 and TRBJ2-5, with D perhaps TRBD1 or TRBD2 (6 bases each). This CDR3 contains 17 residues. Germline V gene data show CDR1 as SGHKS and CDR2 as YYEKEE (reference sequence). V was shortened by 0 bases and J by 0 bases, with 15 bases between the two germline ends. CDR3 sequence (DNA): TGTGCCAGCAGCTTGGCTACGGGGGCGCCGGACCAAGAGACCCAGTACTTC. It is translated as CASSLATGAPDQETQYF.

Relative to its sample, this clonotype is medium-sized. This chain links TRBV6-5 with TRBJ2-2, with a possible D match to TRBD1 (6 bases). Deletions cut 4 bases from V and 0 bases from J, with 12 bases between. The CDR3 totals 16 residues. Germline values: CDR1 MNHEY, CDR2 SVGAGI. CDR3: CASSLTQGTNTGELFF. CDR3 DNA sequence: TGTGCCAGCAGTTTAACACAGGGAACGAACACCGGGGAGCTGTTTTTT.

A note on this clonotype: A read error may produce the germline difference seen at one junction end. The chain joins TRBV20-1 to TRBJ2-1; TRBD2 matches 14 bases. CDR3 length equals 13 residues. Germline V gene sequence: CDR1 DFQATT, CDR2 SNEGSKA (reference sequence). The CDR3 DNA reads TGCAGTGCCTACCGGACTAGCGGGGGGCTGCAGCTCTTC. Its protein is CSAYRTSGGLQLF.

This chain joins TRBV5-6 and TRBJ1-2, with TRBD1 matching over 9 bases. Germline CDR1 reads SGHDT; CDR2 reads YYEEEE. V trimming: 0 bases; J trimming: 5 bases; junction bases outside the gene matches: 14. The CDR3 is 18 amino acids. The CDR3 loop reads CASSLASHGQGPFYGYTF. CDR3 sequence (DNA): TGTGCCAGCAGCTTGGCCTCTCACGGACAGGGGCCTTTTTATGGCTACACCTTC.

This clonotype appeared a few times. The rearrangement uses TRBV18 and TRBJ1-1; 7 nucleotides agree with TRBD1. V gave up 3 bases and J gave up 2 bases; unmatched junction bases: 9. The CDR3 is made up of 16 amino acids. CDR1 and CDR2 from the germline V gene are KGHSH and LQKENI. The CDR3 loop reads CASSPHPGTANTEAFF. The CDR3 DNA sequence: TGTGCCAGCTCACCGCACCCCGGGACAGCAAACACTGAAGCTTTCTTT.

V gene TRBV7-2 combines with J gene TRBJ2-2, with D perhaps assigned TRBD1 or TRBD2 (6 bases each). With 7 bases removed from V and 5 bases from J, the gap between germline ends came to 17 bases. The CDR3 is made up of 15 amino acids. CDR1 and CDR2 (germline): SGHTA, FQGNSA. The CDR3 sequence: CASTRGGGTTGELFF. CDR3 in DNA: TGTGCCAGCACCCGAGGAGGGGGGACTACCGGGGAGCTGTTTTTT.

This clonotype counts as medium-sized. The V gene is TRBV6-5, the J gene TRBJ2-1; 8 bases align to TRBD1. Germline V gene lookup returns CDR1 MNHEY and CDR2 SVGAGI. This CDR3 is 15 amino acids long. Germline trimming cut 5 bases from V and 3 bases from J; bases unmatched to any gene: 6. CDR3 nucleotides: TGTGCCAGCAGTACAGACAGGGGAATCTACAATGAGCAGTTCTTC. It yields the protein CASSTDRGIYNEQFF.

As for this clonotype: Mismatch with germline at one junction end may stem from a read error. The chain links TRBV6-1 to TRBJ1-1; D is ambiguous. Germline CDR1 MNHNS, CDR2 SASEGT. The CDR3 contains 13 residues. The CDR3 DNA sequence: TGCGCCAGCAGCTTCTTAATGAACACTAAAGCTTTCTTT. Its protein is CASSFLMNTKAFF.

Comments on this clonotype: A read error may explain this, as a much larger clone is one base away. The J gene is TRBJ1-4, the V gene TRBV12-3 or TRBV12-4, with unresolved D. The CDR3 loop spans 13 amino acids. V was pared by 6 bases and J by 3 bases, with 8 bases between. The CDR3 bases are TGTGCCAGCAGCAGGTCTTCTAATGAAAAACTGTTTTTT. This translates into CASSRSSNEKLFF.

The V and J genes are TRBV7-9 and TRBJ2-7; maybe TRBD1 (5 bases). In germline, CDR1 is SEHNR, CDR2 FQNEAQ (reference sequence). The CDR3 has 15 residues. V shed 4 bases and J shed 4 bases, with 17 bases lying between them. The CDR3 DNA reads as TGTGCCAGCAGCTCCCAGGGAAGATTCGAGTACGAGCAGTACTTC. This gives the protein CASSSQGRFEYEQYF.